This TCR beta chain came from a study of T-cell memory formation after mild COVID-19. The overall study: Across donors, TCR clusters were largely donor specific.

This clonotype turned up a few times. Antigen: not known. Study-level findings and limits: Contracting CD4+ clones were located mainly in CM and EM, and CD8+ clones in EMRA. Memory sampled before infection contained some responding clones, suggesting cross-reactive memory joined.

5'RACE, which relied on constant-segment primers, yielded TCR alpha and TCR beta cDNA libraries carrying sample barcodes and UMIs. MiXCR, run by TCRdb on the 5' RACE reads, gives a single entry per CDR3 protein. The sample holds 100,000 or so distinct CDR3 sequences, 11% seen once. This CDR3 spans 14 amino acids. Trimming pared 3 bases from V and 0 bases from J, leaving 9 bases between. Germline V gene lookup returns CDR1 MDHEN and CDR2 SYDVKM. The gene calls are TRBV28 and TRBJ2-7; the D gene is possibly TRBD1 (5 bases). This TCR derives from a man aged 18 to 29 who had mild COVID-19 (a few samples of this study predate the infection). Cell type and time point are not known. The source material was PBMCs or a T cell subset sorted from them (not recorded which). The CDR3 DNA reads TGTGCCAGCAGTTTCCAGGGCAACTCCTACGAGCAGTACGTC. Its protein product is CASSFQGNSYEQYV.